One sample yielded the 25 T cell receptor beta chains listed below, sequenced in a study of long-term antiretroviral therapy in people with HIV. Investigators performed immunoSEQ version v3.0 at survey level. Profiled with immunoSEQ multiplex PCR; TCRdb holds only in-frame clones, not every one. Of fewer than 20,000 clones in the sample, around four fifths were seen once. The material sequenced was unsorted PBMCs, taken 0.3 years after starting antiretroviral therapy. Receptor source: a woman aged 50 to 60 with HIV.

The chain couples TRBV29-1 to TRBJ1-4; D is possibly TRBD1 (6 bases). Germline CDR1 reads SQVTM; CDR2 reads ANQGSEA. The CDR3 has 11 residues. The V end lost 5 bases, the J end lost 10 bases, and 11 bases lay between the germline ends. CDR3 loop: CSVYREGKLFF. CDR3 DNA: TGCAGCGTTTACAGGGAAGGAAAACTGTTTTTT.

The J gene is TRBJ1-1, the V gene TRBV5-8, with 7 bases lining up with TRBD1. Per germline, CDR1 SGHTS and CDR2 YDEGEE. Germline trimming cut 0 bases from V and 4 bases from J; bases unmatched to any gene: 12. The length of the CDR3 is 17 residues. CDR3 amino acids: CASSLARGALEVTEAFF. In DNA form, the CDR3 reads TGTGCCAGCAGCTTGGCCAGGGGGGCCCTCGAAGTCACTGAAGCTTTCTTT. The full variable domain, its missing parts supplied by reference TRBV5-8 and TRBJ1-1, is EAGVTQSPTHLIKTRGQQATLRCSPISGHTSVYWYQQALGLGLQFLLWYDEGEERNRGNFPPRFSGRQFPNYSSELNVNALELEDSALYLCASSLARGALEVTEAFFGQGTRLTVV.

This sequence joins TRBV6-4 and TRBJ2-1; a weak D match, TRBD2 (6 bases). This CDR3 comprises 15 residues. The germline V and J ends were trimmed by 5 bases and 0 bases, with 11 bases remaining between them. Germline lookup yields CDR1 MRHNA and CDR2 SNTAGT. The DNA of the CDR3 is TGTGCCAGCAGTTCCTCCGGGGGCTCCTACAATGAGCAGTTCTTC. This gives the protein CASSSSGGSYNEQFF.

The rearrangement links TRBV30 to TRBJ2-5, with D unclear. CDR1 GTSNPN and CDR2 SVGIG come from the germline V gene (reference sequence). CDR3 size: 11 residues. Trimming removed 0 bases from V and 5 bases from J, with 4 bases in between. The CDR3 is CAWSVRETQYF. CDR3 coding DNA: TGTGCCTGGAGTGTACGTGAGACCCAGTACTTC.

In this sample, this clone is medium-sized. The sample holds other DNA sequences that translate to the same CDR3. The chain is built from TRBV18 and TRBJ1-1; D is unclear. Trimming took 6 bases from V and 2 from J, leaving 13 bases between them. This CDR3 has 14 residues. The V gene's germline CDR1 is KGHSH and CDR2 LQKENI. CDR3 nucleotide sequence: TGTGCCAGCTCGCCCTCCGTCTTAAACACTGAAGCTTTCTTT. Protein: CASSPSVLNTEAFF.

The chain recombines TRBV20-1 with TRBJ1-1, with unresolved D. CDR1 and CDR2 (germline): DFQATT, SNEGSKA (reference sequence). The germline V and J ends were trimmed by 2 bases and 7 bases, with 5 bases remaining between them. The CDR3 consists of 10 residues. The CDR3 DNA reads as TGCAGTGCTAGACGGGATGAAGCTTTCTTT. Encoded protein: CSARRDEAFF.

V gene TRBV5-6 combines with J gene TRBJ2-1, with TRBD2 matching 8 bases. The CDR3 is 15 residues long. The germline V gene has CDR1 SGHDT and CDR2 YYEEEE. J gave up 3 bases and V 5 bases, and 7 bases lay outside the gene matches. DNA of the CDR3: TGTGCCAGCAGTCTTAGCGGGGAGTACTACAATGAGCAGTTCTTC. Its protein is CASSLSGEYYNEQFF.

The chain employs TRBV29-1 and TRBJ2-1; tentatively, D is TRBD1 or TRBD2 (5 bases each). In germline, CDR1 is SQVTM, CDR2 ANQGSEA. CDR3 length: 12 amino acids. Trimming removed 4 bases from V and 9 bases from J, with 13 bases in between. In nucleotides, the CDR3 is TGCAGCGTTGGGGACCGGGACGTTGAGCAGTTCTTC. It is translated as CSVGDRDVEQFF.

The CDR3: CASSFEGTQYF. As DNA, the CDR3 is TGTGCCAGCTCCTTCGAGGGTACGCAGTATTTT. The V call is TRBV18, the J call TRBJ2-3; D perhaps matches TRBD2 (5 bases). The CDR3 loop spans 11 amino acids. From germline, CDR1 is KGHSH and CDR2 LQKENI. The germline V and J ends were trimmed by 6 bases and 8 bases, with 9 bases remaining between them.

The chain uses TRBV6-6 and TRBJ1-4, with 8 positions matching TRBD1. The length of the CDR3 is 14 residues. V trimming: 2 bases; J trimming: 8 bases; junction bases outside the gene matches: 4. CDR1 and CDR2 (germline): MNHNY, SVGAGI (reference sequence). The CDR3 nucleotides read TGTGCCAGCAGTTACGGATCAGGGGGCGAAAAACTGTTTTTT. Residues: CASSYGSGGEKLFF.

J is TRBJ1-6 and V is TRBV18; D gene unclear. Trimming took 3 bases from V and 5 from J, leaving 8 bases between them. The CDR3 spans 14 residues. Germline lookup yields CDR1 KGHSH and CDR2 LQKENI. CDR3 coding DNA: TGTGCCAGCTCACCGGTCCGGGATAATTCACCCCTCCACTTT. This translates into CASSPVRDNSPLHF.

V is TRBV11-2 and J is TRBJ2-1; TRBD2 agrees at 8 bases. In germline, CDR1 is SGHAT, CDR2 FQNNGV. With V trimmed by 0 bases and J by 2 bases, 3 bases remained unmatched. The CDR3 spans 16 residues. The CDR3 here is CASSLDPSGPYNEQFF. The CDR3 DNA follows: TGTGCCAGCAGCTTAGACCCTAGCGGGCCCTACAATGAGCAGTTCTTC.

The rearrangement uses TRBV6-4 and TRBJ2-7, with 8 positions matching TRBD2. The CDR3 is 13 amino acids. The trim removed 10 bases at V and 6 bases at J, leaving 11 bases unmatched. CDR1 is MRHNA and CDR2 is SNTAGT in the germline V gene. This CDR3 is CAKLRTSSCEQYV. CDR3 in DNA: TGTGCCAAGCTAAGGACTAGCAGTTGCGAGCAGTACGTC.

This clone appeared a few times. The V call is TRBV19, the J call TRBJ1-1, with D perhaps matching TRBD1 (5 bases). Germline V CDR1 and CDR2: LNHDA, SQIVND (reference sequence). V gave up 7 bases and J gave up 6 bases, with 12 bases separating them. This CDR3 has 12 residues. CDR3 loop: CASMEGSSEAFF. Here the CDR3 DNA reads TGTGCCAGTATGGAGGGGAGTTCTGAAGCTTTCTTT.

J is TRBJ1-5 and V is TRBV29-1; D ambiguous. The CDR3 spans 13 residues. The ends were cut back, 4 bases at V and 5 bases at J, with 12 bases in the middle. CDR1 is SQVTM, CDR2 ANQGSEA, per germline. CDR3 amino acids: CSVVPEGDQPQHF. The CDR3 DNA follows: TGCAGCGTTGTTCCGGAGGGCGATCAGCCCCAGCATTTT.

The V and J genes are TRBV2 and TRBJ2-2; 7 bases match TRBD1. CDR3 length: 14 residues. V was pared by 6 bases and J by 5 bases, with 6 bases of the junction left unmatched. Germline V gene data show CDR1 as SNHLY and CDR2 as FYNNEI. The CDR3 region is CASSETGVTGELFF. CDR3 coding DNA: TGTGCCAGCAGCGAAACAGGGGTGACCGGGGAGCTGTTTTTT.

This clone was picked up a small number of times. The CDR3 sequence is CASSLGQAKNIQYF. CDR3 sequence (DNA): TGTGCCAGCAGCCTAGGGCAGGCCAAAAACATTCAGTACTTC. The chain uses TRBV5-4 and TRBJ2-4; unclear D gene. V was trimmed by 4 bases and J by 1 base, leaving 9 bases between them. CDR3 length: 14 amino acids. The germline gives CDR1 SGHNT, CDR2 YYREEE (reference sequence).

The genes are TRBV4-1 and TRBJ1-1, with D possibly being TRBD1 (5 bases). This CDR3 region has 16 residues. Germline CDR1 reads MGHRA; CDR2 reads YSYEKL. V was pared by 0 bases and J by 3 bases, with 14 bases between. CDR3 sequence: CASSQERRGVYTEAFF. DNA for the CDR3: TGCGCCAGCAGCCAAGAAAGGAGGGGCGTATACACTGAAGCTTTCTTT.

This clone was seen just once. The CDR3 here is CSVEVAGVETQYF. CDR3 nucleotides: TGCAGCGTTGAAGTAGCGGGGGTGGAGACCCAGTACTTC. The genes are TRBV29-1 and TRBJ2-5, with 9 bases lining up with TRBD2. Germline CDR1 SQVTM, CDR2 ANQGSEA. V lost 1 base, J lost 5 bases, and 2 bases stayed unmatched. This CDR3 comprises 13 residues.

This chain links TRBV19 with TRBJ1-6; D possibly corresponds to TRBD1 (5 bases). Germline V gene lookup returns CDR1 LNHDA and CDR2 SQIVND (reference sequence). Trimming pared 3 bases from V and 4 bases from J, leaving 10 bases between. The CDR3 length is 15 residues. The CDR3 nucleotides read TGTGCCAGTAGTATCGGAGACAGTTATAATTCACCCCTCCACTTT. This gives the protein CASSIGDSYNSPLHF. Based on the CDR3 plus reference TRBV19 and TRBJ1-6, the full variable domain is DGGITQSPKYLFRKEGQNVTLSCEQNLNHDAMYWYRQDPGQGLRLIYYSQIVNDFQKGDIAEGYSVSREKKESFPLTVTSAQKNPTAFYLCASSIGDSYNSPLHFGNGTRLTVT.

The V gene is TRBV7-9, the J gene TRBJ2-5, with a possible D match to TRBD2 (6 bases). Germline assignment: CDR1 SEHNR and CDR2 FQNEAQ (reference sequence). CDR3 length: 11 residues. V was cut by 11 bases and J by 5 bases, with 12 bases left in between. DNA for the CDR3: TGTGCCGGGAGGACTGGGGAGACCCAGTACTTC. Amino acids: CAGRTGETQYF.

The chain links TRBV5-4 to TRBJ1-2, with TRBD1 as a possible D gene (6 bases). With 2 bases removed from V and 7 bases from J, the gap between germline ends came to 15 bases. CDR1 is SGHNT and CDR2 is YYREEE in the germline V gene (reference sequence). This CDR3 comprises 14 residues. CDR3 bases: TGTGCCAGCAGCTTTCAGGGGTACCCTCCTGGCTACACCTTC. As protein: CASSFQGYPPGYTF.

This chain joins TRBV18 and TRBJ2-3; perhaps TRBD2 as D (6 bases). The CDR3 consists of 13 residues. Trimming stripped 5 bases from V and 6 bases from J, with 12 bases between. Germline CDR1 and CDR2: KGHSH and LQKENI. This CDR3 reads CASSGTLEDTQYF. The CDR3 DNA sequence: TGTGCCAGCTCAGGGACTTTGGAGGATACGCAGTATTTT.

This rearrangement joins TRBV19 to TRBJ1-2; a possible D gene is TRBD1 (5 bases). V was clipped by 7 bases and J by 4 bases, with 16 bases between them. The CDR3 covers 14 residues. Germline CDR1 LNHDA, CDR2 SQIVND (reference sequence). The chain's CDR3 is CASIGQGSSYGYTF. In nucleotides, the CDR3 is TGTGCCAGTATTGGGCAGGGAAGTAGCTATGGCTACACCTTC.

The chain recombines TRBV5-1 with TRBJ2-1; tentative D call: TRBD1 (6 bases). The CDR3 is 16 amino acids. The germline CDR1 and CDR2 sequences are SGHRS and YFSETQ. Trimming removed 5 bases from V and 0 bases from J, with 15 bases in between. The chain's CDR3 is CASRFRGPSSYNEQFF. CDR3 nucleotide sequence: TGCGCCAGCAGGTTCAGGGGTCCTAGCTCCTACAATGAGCAGTTCTTC.